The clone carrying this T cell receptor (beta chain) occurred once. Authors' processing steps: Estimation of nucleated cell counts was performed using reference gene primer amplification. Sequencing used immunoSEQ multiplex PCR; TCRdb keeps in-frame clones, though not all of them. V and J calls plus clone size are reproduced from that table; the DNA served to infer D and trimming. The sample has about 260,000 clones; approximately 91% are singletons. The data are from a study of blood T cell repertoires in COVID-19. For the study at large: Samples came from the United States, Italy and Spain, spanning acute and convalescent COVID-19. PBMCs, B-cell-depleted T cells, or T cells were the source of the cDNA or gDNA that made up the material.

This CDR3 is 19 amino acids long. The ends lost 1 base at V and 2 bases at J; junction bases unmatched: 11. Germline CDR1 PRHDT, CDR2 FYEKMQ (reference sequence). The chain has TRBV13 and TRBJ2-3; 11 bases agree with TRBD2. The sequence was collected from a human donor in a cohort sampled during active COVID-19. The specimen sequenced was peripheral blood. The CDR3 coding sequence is TGTGCCAGCAGCTTAGAGGGCAGGGTAGCGGGGGGGATCACAGATACGCAGTATTTT. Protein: CASSLEGRVAGGITDTQYF.